One sample yielded the 30 T cell receptor beta chains listed below, sequenced in a study of shared clonotypes between healthy human individuals. Only in-frame clones appear in the TCRdb table, and some are missing; sequencing was by immunoSEQ multiplex PCR. This sample has roughly 2.5 million clones, with more than 90% found just once. Sequenced input: naive CD4+ T cells sorted from blood. Described subset: CD45RA+ positively selected. All receptors derive from a man between 18 and 35 years old in good health.

The chain employs TRBV27 and TRBJ1-3, with D tentatively TRBD1 (6 bases). This CDR3 has 15 amino acids. Germline V lookup: CDR1 MNHEY, CDR2 SMNVEV (reference sequence). Trimming removed 6 bases at V and 0 bases at J, with 12 bases between. For the CDR3, the DNA is TGTGCCAGCAGGAAGACAGGATCCTCTGGAAACACCATATATTTT. Protein sequence: CASRKTGSSGNTIYF.

The chain links TRBV11-2 to TRBJ2-7; 8 bases are a match to TRBD1. V dropped 5 bases and J dropped 1; count of bases not matched to a gene: 13. Germline V CDR1 and CDR2: SGHAT, FQNNGV. The CDR3 covers 17 residues. The CDR3 is CASSKATLGQGSYEQYF. CDR3 coding DNA: TGTGCCAGCAGCAAGGCCACCCTTGGACAGGGATCCTACGAGCAGTACTTC.

The chain links TRBV7-6 to TRBJ2-1; 7 bases are shared with TRBD2. Germline V gives CDR1 SGHVS, CDR2 FNYEAQ. The V and J ends lost 1 base and 3 bases, in that order; junction bases with no gene match: 15. The CDR3 extends over 19 amino acids. CDR3 nucleotide sequence: TGTGCCAGCAGCTTAGACTTTGCCGGCGGGAGCCCTCTCTACAATGAGCAGTTCTTC. Its translation: CASSLDFAGGSPLYNEQFF.

This rearrangement joins TRBV10-3 to TRBJ2-7; D is ambiguous. CDR3 size: 16 residues. The germline gives CDR1 ENHRY, CDR2 SYGVKD. V was shortened by 0 bases and J by 5 bases, with 17 bases between the two germline ends. The CDR3 bases are TGTGCCATCAGTGAGTCGGGAAAGCCGGGCCGCCACGAGCAGTACTTC. Its translation: CAISESGKPGRHEQYF.

This clone was picked up one time. In the same sample, other DNA sequences code for this CDR3. This chain uses TRBV18 with TRBJ2-5; D is uncertain. This CDR3 is 13 amino acids long. V was pared by 3 bases and J by 2 bases, with 7 bases between. Germline V CDR1 and CDR2: KGHSH, LQKENI. The CDR3: CASSPPAQETQYF. The CDR3 DNA follows: TGTGCCAGCTCACCCCCAGCACAAGAGACCCAGTACTTC.

The chain links TRBV5-1 to TRBJ2-3; D is possibly TRBD2 (5 bases). V lost 4 bases and J lost 10, with 16 bases in between. CDR1 SGHRS and CDR2 YFSETQ come from the germline V gene. The CDR3 has 13 residues. The CDR3 loop is CASSTGILEAQYF. CDR3 nucleotide sequence: TGCGCCAGCAGCACGGGGATTTTAGAGGCGCAGTATTTT.

The chain is built from TRBV6-1 and TRBJ1-5, with D possibly TRBD1 on 5 matching bases. Germline CDR1 reads MNHNS; CDR2 reads SASEGT. V gave up 3 bases and J gave up 2 bases, with 23 bases separating them. The CDR3 runs 19 residues. CDR3 in amino acids: CASSESNRNLGLGNQPQHF. CDR3 DNA: TGTGCCAGCAGTGAGAGCAACAGGAACCTGGGACTGGGCAATCAGCCCCAGCATTTT.

CDR3 DNA sequence: TGTGCCATAGGGACTACCGGGGCTCCAGATACGCAGTATTTT. Protein: CAIGTTGAPDTQYF. The rearrangement links TRBV10-3 to TRBJ2-3, with TRBD2 identical over 7 bases. Germline V gene data show CDR1 as ENHRY and CDR2 as SYGVKD. V was clipped by 9 bases and J by 4 bases; unmatched bases: 10. CDR3 size: 14 residues.

The gene calls are TRBV19 and TRBJ1-5; no reliable D call. CDR3 length: 15 amino acids. The germline V gene has CDR1 LNHDA and CDR2 SQIVND (reference sequence). V dropped 1 base and J dropped 4 bases, with 11 bases sitting between them. The CDR3 DNA sequence: TGTGCCAGTAGTATAGGTATAAGCATAAATCAGCCCCAGCATTTT. The encoded protein is CASSIGISINQPQHF.

The chain has TRBV5-4 and TRBJ1-5; 8 bases agree with TRBD1. This CDR3 contains 15 residues. V shed 3 bases, J shed 3 bases, and the junction held 5 bases outside the gene matches. Germline V CDR1 and CDR2: SGHNT, YYREEE (reference sequence). The CDR3 coding sequence is TGTGCCAGCAGCTCGACAGGGGAACCCAATCAGCCCCAGCATTTT. Translating it yields CASSSTGEPNQPQHF.

The chain employs TRBV2 and TRBJ2-7; D is perhaps TRBD1 (6 bases). Trimming removed 5 bases at V and 2 bases at J, with 13 bases between. There are 14 residues in the CDR3. Germline values: CDR1 SNHLY, CDR2 FYNNEI. The CDR3 protein is CASSPDRFTYEQYF. CDR3 nucleotides: TGTGCCAGCAGTCCCGACAGGTTCACCTACGAGCAGTACTTC.

V gene TRBV6-6 combines with J gene TRBJ2-7, with TRBD2 as a possible D gene (6 bases). Germline assignment: CDR1 MNHNY and CDR2 SVGAGI (reference sequence). The CDR3 loop spans 14 amino acids. V lost 3 bases to trimming and J lost 6 bases, with 15 bases between them. CDR3 DNA: TGTGCCAGCAGTTATCAGGGAGGTCCCTTCGAGCAGTACTTC. Translated: CASSYQGGPFEQYF.

The gene calls are TRBV5-1 and TRBJ2-5; D might be TRBD1 (5 bases). Germline CDR1 reads SGHRS; CDR2 reads YFSETQ. CDR3 length: 15 residues. The V gene lost 0 bases and the J gene lost 5 bases, with 14 bases spanning the gap. The CDR3 DNA reads as TGCGCCAGCAGCTTGGAGGCAGGGTTTGGCGAGACCCAGTACTTC. This sequence encodes CASSLEAGFGETQYF.

The rearrangement uses TRBV5-3 and TRBJ2-7; 8 bases fit TRBD2. Being an ORF, TRBV5-3 has a function that is uncertain. The CDR3 consists of 16 residues. Trimming removed 0 bases from V and 4 bases from J; junction bases left unmatched: 9. The CDR3 DNA reads TGTGCCAGAAGCTTGGTCGTAGCGGGACGACCATACGAGCAGTACTTC. Amino acid sequence: CARSLVVAGRPYEQYF.

This chain connects TRBV19 to TRBJ2-2, with D unresolved. Germline CDR1 LNHDA, CDR2 SQIVND (reference sequence). The CDR3 covers 13 residues. Trimming stripped 6 bases from V and 5 bases from J, with 10 bases between. In DNA, the CDR3 is TGTGCCAGTAGGAGGCAGTCTACCGGGGAGCTGTTTTTT. Translating gives CASRRQSTGELFF.

The chain is built from TRBV13 and TRBJ2-4; D is uncertain. Germline V CDR1 and CDR2: PRHDT, FYEKMQ (reference sequence). V lost 5 bases and J lost 4, with 12 bases in between. The CDR3 totals 14 residues. CDR3 in amino acids: CASSTLKGKNIQYF. In DNA, the CDR3 is TGTGCCAGCAGCACTCTAAAAGGGAAAAACATTCAGTACTTC.

Only one count was recorded for this clone. CDR3 residues: CASSRDRATAYEQYF. In nucleotides, the CDR3 is TGTGCCAGCAGCCGCGACAGGGCGACTGCCTACGAGCAGTACTTC. The chain links TRBV6-5 to TRBJ2-7; the match to TRBD1 covers 7 bases. The CDR3 consists of 15 residues. Germline-derived CDR1 and CDR2 are MNHEY and SVGAGI. Trimming cost V 6 bases and J 2 bases; bases outside gene matches: 10.

The chain combines TRBV2 with TRBJ2-7; D remains ambiguous. The V end was cut by 7 bases, the J end by 0 bases, with 16 bases between. This CDR3 contains 15 residues. Germline assignment: CDR1 SNHLY and CDR2 FYNNEI. The CDR3 DNA sequence: TGTGCCAGCAAGATCCGATCGGAGCTCTCCTACGAGCAGTACTTC. Translated, it gives CASKIRSELSYEQYF.

V is TRBV6-1 and J is TRBJ2-2; 11 bases match TRBD2. Germline-derived CDR1 and CDR2 are MNHNS and SASEGT. The CDR3 is made up of 18 amino acids. Trimming cost V 4 bases and J 8 bases; bases outside gene matches: 15. CDR3 protein: CASSVSSGRTISGGELFF. Written as DNA, the CDR3 is TGTGCCAGCAGTGTCTCTAGCGGGAGGACGATTAGTGGGGGGGAGCTGTTTTTT.

This chain links TRBV7-3 with TRBJ2-3, with 7 bases fitting TRBD2. Trimming cost V 3 bases and J 0 bases; bases outside gene matches: 6. Germline lookup yields CDR1 SGHTA and CDR2 FQGTGA. CDR3 length: 16 amino acids. In DNA, the CDR3 is TGTGCCAGCAGCTTGGAAGCGGGGACTAGCACAGATACGCAGTATTTT. Its protein is CASSLEAGTSTDTQYF.

CDR3 region: CASSPGSQSTGELFF. As DNA, the CDR3 is TGCGCCAGCAGCCCGGGATCCCAGTCCACCGGGGAGCTGTTTTTT. This sequence joins TRBV5-1 and TRBJ2-2, with D possibly TRBD2 on 5 matching bases. Germline values: CDR1 SGHRS, CDR2 YFSETQ. Trimming stripped 4 bases from V and 4 bases from J, with 14 bases between. The CDR3 loop spans 15 amino acids.

J is TRBJ1-2 and V is TRBV5-1, with D perhaps TRBD1 (6 bases). Looked up from germline, CDR1 is SGHRS and CDR2 is YFSETQ. Trimming pared 0 bases from V and 4 bases from J, leaving 10 bases between. This CDR3 is built from 14 residues. The CDR3 is CASSLDRVGYGYTF. CDR3 sequence (DNA): TGCGCCAGCAGCTTGGACAGGGTGGGCTATGGCTACACCTTC.

As regards this clone: The same CDR3 also results from other DNA sequences found in this sample. V is TRBV6-5 and J is TRBJ2-3, with D unresolved. The CDR3 runs to 13 residues. Germline CDR1 MNHEY, CDR2 SVGAGI. Trimming removed 6 bases from V and 0 bases from J, with 7 bases in between. CDR3 loop: CASRRASTDTQYF. For the CDR3, the DNA is TGTGCCAGCAGAAGGGCTAGCACAGATACGCAGTATTTT.

Turning to this clone: The identical CDR3 is also encoded by other nucleotide sequences in the sample. The chain employs TRBV19 and TRBJ1-6; 9 nucleotides match TRBD1. In germline, CDR1 is LNHDA, CDR2 SQIVND (reference sequence). With V trimmed by 3 bases and J by 7 bases, 7 bases remained unmatched. The CDR3 extends over 16 amino acids. CDR3 region: CASSITGTGFNSPLHF. The DNA for the CDR3 is TGTGCCAGTAGTATTACCGGGACAGGGTTCAATTCACCCCTCCACTTT.

The gene calls are TRBV5-1 and TRBJ2-5; perhaps TRBD2 as D (5 bases). The ends were cut back, 0 bases at V and 4 bases at J, with 13 bases in the middle. CDR1 is SGHRS, CDR2 YFSETQ, per germline. The CDR3 covers 15 residues. The CDR3 DNA sequence: TGCGCCAGCAGCTTGGAAGCGGCTAAAGCAGAGACCCAGTACTTC. Encoded protein: CASSLEAAKAETQYF.

This clone was detected once. The chain is built from TRBV9 and TRBJ2-1; no reliable D call. V was cut by 0 bases and J by 2 bases, with 6 bases left in between. The germline gives CDR1 SGDLS, CDR2 YYNGEE. The CDR3 extends over 14 amino acids. In DNA form, the CDR3 reads TGTGCCAGCAGCGTAGGGGTCACCTACAATGAGCAGTTCTTC. Encoded protein: CASSVGVTYNEQFF.

The V and J genes are TRBV7-8 and TRBJ2-4; 11 bases match TRBD2. From germline, CDR1 is SGHVS and CDR2 FQNEAQ. Germline trimming cut 4 bases from V and 7 bases from J; bases unmatched to any gene: 9. CDR3 size: 16 residues. CDR3 protein: CASSSGTSGGGNIQYF. In DNA, the CDR3 is TGTGCCAGCAGCTCCGGGACTAGCGGAGGGGGGAACATTCAGTACTTC.

The J gene is TRBJ2-5, the V gene TRBV4-1; weak D call: TRBD1 (5 bases). V lost 4 bases to trimming and J lost 1 base, with 13 bases between them. The germline V gene encodes CDR1 MGHRA and CDR2 YSYEKL. The CDR3 covers 15 residues. CDR3 sequence reads: CASSRTSRSQETQYF. CDR3 in DNA: TGCGCCAGCAGCCGGACATCGAGATCCCAAGAGACCCAGTACTTC.

The chain uses TRBV7-9 and TRBJ1-1, with D maybe TRBD1 (6 bases). The ends were cut back, 5 bases at V and 1 base at J, with 14 bases in the middle. The V gene's germline CDR1 is SEHNR and CDR2 FQNEAQ (reference sequence). CDR3 length equals 15 residues. For the CDR3, the DNA is TGTGCCAGCAGCCCACGTGGGGGGCGGAACACTGAAGCTTTCTTT. The encoded protein is CASSPRGGRNTEAFF.

This clone was seen just once. This chain joins TRBV19 and TRBJ2-5; the match to TRBD2 covers 8 bases. CDR1 LNHDA and CDR2 SQIVND come from the germline V gene (reference sequence). This CDR3 has 15 amino acids. The V gene end was trimmed by 3 bases and the J gene end by 4 bases; junction bases not matched to a gene: 7. The CDR3 DNA sequence: TGTGCCAGTAGTATCCCCACTAGCGGATCAGAGACCCAGTACTTC. Its protein product is CASSIPTSGSETQYF.